These 10 T cell receptor beta chains were all obtained from the same sample, sequenced in a study of blood T cell repertoires in COVID-19. Here immunoSEQ multiplex PCR was the method, and the copy in TCRdb shows in-frame clones only, minus some. Here the sample spans about 380,000 clones, roughly 85% being singletons. The sample taken for sequencing was peripheral blood. Receptors originate from a woman aged 18-29 years with acute or convalescent COVID-19.

The chain carries TRBV19 and TRBJ2-2, with 9 nucleotides matching TRBD1. The CDR3 has 16 amino acids. The V gene end was trimmed by 5 bases and the J gene end by 4 bases; junction bases not matched to a gene: 8. Germline V gene lookup returns CDR1 LNHDA and CDR2 SQIVND (reference sequence). CDR3: CASSPAGQGSTGELFF. The CDR3 region has the DNA TGTGCCAGTAGTCCCGCGGGACAGGGTAGCACCGGGGAGCTGTTTTTT.

The CDR3 protein is CASSYDRSNTEAFF. CDR3 coding DNA: TGCGCCAGCAGCTACGACAGGTCGAACACTGAAGCTTTCTTT. J is TRBJ1-1 and V is TRBV5-1; D perhaps matches TRBD1 (6 bases). CDR3 size: 14 residues. Trimming removed 3 bases from V and 1 base from J, with 10 bases in between. Germline V gene sequence: CDR1 SGHRS, CDR2 YFSETQ.

The V gene is TRBV4-1, the J gene TRBJ2-5; 7 bases are a match to TRBD2. The CDR3 is made up of 14 amino acids. The germline V gene encodes CDR1 MGHRA and CDR2 YSYEKL. The V segment lost 1 base and the J segment 5 bases; nucleotides outside the gene matches: 4. Written as DNA, the CDR3 is TGCGCCAGCAGCCAAGCTTGGGAGGGGGAGACCCAGTACTTC. Encoded protein: CASSQAWEGETQYF.

The chain carries TRBV6-1 and TRBJ1-5; 9 bases fit TRBD1. There are 15 residues in the CDR3. Germline-derived CDR1 and CDR2 are MNHNS and SASEGT. V shed 3 bases, J shed 2 bases, and the junction held 2 bases outside the gene matches. The CDR3 DNA follows: TGTGCCAGCAGTGATAGACAGGGGGGCAATCAGCCCCAGCATTTT. This encodes CASSDRQGGNQPQHF.

This chain's CDR3 is CATSRKLNTGTGYGYTF. DNA for the CDR3: TGTGCCACCAGCAGGAAGCTTAATACCGGGACAGGGTATGGCTACACCTTC. V gene TRBV15 combines with J gene TRBJ1-2; TRBD1 matches at 9 bases. Per the germline V gene, CDR1 is LNHNV and CDR2 is YYDKDF (reference sequence). CDR3 length: 17 residues. V lost 3 bases to trimming and J lost 5 bases; unmatched junction nucleotides: 13.

The chain uses TRBV10-3 and TRBJ1-6, with no clear D. Trimming took 3 bases from V and 8 from J, leaving 5 bases between them. The CDR3 is made up of 12 amino acids. Germline V gene lookup returns CDR1 ENHRY and CDR2 SYGVKD. CDR3 sequence reads: CAISDGYSPLHF. CDR3 in DNA: TGTGCCATCAGTGACGGGTATTCACCCCTCCACTTT.

V and J are TRBV18 and TRBJ1-4, with a tentative D call TRBD1 (5 bases). Germline V gene lookup returns CDR1 KGHSH and CDR2 LQKENI. Trimming pared 5 bases from V and 7 bases from J, leaving 8 bases between. The CDR3 loop spans 12 amino acids. Here the CDR3 reads CASSGAGEKLFF. As DNA, the CDR3 is TGTGCCAGCTCAGGGGCTGGTGAAAAACTGTTTTTT.

This rearrangement joins TRBV18 to TRBJ2-1; D perhaps matches TRBD2 (5 bases). V was cut by 3 bases and J by 2 bases, with 26 bases left in between. The CDR3 loop spans 20 amino acids. Looked up from germline, CDR1 is KGHSH and CDR2 is LQKENI. CDR3 in DNA: TGTGCCAGCTCACCGGAGGACTTTCGTCATTTTCCATACGCCTACAATGAGCAGTTCTTC. Protein: CASSPEDFRHFPYAYNEQFF. Full variable domain (missing parts from reference TRBV18 and TRBJ2-1): NAGVMQNPRHLVRRRGQEARLRCSPMKGHSHVYWYRQLPEEGLKFMVYLQKENIIDESGMPKERFSAEFPKEGPSILRIQQVVRGDSAAYFCASSPEDFRHFPYAYNEQFFGPGTRLTVL.

J is TRBJ1-2 and V is TRBV20-1; tentatively, D is TRBD1 (6 bases). Germline V gene sequence: CDR1 DFQATT, CDR2 SNEGSKA (reference sequence). Trimming stripped 6 bases from V and 4 bases from J, with 9 bases between. The CDR3 extends over 11 amino acids. As DNA, the CDR3 is TGCAGTGCACAGGGTAGCTATGGCTACACCTTC. It translates to CSAQGSYGYTF.

The chain couples TRBV7-6 to TRBJ2-2, with D possibly matching TRBD1 (6 bases). Germline CDR1 and CDR2: SGHVS and FNYEAQ. The CDR3 has 16 amino acids. V was shortened by 2 bases and J by 6 bases, with 16 bases between the two germline ends. CDR3 protein: CASSLSLFRGAGELFF. CDR3 coding DNA: TGTGCCAGCAGCTTATCACTCTTCAGGGGCGCCGGGGAGCTGTTTTTT.